These 26 T cell receptor beta chains share one sample of origin, sequenced in a study of CD4+ T cells in melanoma. Data came from immunoSEQ multiplex PCR; TCRdb stores just in-frame clones and leaves some out. The sample includes some 110,000 clones, around 92% seen only once; the top ten take about 3.3%. Sequenced sample: peripheral blood. These receptors came from a human donor with melanoma.

The chain recombines TRBV4-2 with TRBJ2-1; TRBD1 matches 10 bases. Germline loops: CDR1 LGHNA, CDR2 YNFKEQ. There are 20 residues in the CDR3. V shed 0 bases and J 9 bases; nucleotides not matched to a gene: 20. The chain's CDR3 is CASSQDSSLGPGQGITEQFF. The CDR3 DNA sequence: TGTGCCAGCAGCCAAGATTCTAGTTTGGGGCCGGGACAGGGGATAACTGAGCAGTTCTTC.

This clone was detected only once. At the DNA level, this CDR3 is encoded by other sequences in the same sample as well. The chain couples TRBV7-3 to TRBJ2-2, with D perhaps TRBD2 (5 bases). Trimming removed 0 bases at V and 1 base at J, with 6 bases between. This CDR3 contains 15 residues. Germline values: CDR1 SGHTA, CDR2 FQGTGA. The CDR3 DNA reads TGTGCCAGCAGCTTAACGGCGGGGAACACCGGGGAGCTGTTTTTT. This translates into CASSLTAGNTGELFF.

On this clone itself: Other DNA sequences in the sample encode the same CDR3. The chain joins TRBV5-1 to TRBJ2-5; possibly TRBD2 for D (6 bases). Germline assignment: CDR1 SGHRS and CDR2 YFSETQ. The CDR3 covers 13 residues. V dropped 4 bases and J dropped 3 bases, with 10 bases sitting between them. The CDR3 nucleotides read TGCGCCAGCAGCCGGGGAGGAGAAGAGACCCAGTACTTC. It yields the protein CASSRGGEETQYF.

This chain uses TRBV7-6 with TRBJ2-2, with 8 bases that match TRBD1. Germline trimming cut 3 bases from V and 9 bases from J; bases unmatched to any gene: 6. The CDR3 loop spans 14 amino acids. Germline CDR1 is SGHVS and CDR2 is FNYEAQ. The CDR3 nucleotides are TGTGCCAGCAGCTTCGGACAGGGAACCAGGGAGCTGTTTTTT. Amino acids: CASSFGQGTRELFF.

The gene calls are TRBV7-9 and TRBJ2-2, with a possible D match to TRBD2 (6 bases). This CDR3 has 14 residues. V shed 5 bases and J shed 6 bases, with 13 bases lying between them. Germline assignment: CDR1 SEHNR and CDR2 FQNEAQ (reference sequence). CDR3: CASSPTLAPGELFF. CDR3 DNA: TGTGCCAGCAGCCCGACACTAGCTCCCGGGGAGCTGTTTTTT.

The chain links TRBV18 to TRBJ1-2, with D possibly matching TRBD1 (5 bases). The CDR3 runs 14 residues. The germline V gene encodes CDR1 KGHSH and CDR2 LQKENI. Between the trimmed V and J ends, which lost 2 bases and 8 bases, there was a span of 15 bases. Here the CDR3 reads CASSPSGAPEGYTF. The CDR3 DNA reads as TGTGCCAGCTCACCAAGCGGGGCCCCTGAGGGCTACACCTTC.

CDR3: CASSFGGATFGYTF. The CDR3 DNA sequence: TGTGCCAGCAGTTTTGGGGGGGCTACGTTCGGCTACACCTTC. The V call is TRBV27, the J call TRBJ1-2; D is possibly TRBD1 (6 bases). V gave up 3 bases and J gave up 8 bases, with 16 bases separating them. Looked up from germline, CDR1 is MNHEY and CDR2 is SMNVEV (reference sequence). The CDR3 runs 14 residues.

The gene calls are TRBV27 and TRBJ1-3; weak D call: TRBD1 (6 bases). V gave up 7 bases and J gave up 2 bases, with 9 bases separating them. Germline V lookup: CDR1 MNHEY, CDR2 SMNVEV (reference sequence). This CDR3 has 13 amino acids. CDR3 amino acids: CASKAGAGNTIYF. The CDR3 nucleotides read TGTGCCAGCAAGGCAGGGGCTGGAAACACCATATATTTT.

This clone is medium-sized by share. This rearrangement joins TRBV9 to TRBJ2-7; 7 positions agree with TRBD1. The germline V gene has CDR1 SGDLS and CDR2 YYNGEE. V lost 5 bases and J lost 3; bases outside the gene matches: 8. This CDR3 spans 14 amino acids. CDR3 DNA sequence: TGTGCCAGCAGTCCAACCGGGACAGACTACGAGCAGTACTTC. Residues: CASSPTGTDYEQYF.

CDR3 in amino acids: CASSRGGGETQYF. The CDR3 region has the DNA TGTGCCAGCAGCCGAGGAGGGGGGGAGACCCAGTACTTC. This rearrangement joins TRBV9 to TRBJ2-5; D possibly uses TRBD1 or TRBD2 (6 bases each). Germline V gene lookup returns CDR1 SGDLS and CDR2 YYNGEE. The V end was cut by 4 bases, the J end by 5 bases, with 12 bases between. CDR3 size: 13 residues.

The rearrangement links TRBV5-1 to TRBJ2-2, with 11 positions matching TRBD2. The CDR3 covers 17 residues. The germline V gene has CDR1 SGHRS and CDR2 YFSETQ. V gave up 3 bases and J gave up 2 bases; unmatched junction bases: 6. CDR3 nucleotides: TGCGCCAGCAGCTCCCTAGCGGGGGGCCTAAACACCGGGGAGCTGTTTTTT. Translation: CASSSLAGGLNTGELFF.

This clone was detected a few times. V and J are TRBV19 and TRBJ1-1; TRBD1 matches at 7 bases. Germline CDR1 LNHDA, CDR2 SQIVND (reference sequence). The CDR3 runs 14 residues. V lost 3 bases and J lost 7; bases outside the gene matches: 8. The CDR3 region has the DNA TGTGCCAGTAGTATCCTGACAGGGAGACATGAAGCTTTCTTT. As protein: CASSILTGRHEAFF.

V gene TRBV5-6 combines with J gene TRBJ1-3, with unresolved D. The ends were cut back, 2 bases at V and 4 bases at J, with 4 bases in the middle. Germline V CDR1 and CDR2: SGHDT, YYEEEE. The CDR3 runs 12 residues. Written as DNA, the CDR3 is TGTGCCAGCAGCTTTTCAGGAAACACCATATATTTT. It translates to CASSFSGNTIYF.

The J gene is TRBJ2-5, the V gene TRBV20-1; D not certain. The CDR3 sequence is 11 residues long. The germline V gene has CDR1 DFQATT and CDR2 SNEGSKA (reference sequence). The CDR3 coding sequence is TGCAGCGCAACCCACGGAGAGACCCAGTACTTC. Its protein is CSATHGETQYF.

This rearrangement joins TRBV30 to TRBJ1-6; 8 nucleotides align to TRBD1. V dropped 5 bases and J dropped 5; count of bases not matched to a gene: 5. Germline-derived CDR1 and CDR2 are GTSNPN and SVGIG (reference sequence). The CDR3 has 14 residues. CDR3 in DNA: TGTGCCTGGTCCAAGGGACAGGATAATTCACCCCTCCACTTT. This encodes CAWSKGQDNSPLHF.

The chain is built from TRBV30 and TRBJ2-3; D uncertain. Trimming cost V 3 bases and J 4 bases, with 20 bases left between them. The CDR3 runs 16 residues. The V gene's germline CDR1 is GTSNPN and CDR2 SVGIG (reference sequence). DNA for the CDR3: TGTGCCTGGAGCCAAGGGCAGGCGGTGGGCGCAGATACGCAGTATTTT. Translating it yields CAWSQGQAVGADTQYF.

Only a few counts were recorded for this clone. V is TRBV11-2 and J is TRBJ1-6; TRBD1 might be the D (5 bases). This CDR3 spans 14 amino acids. CDR1 and CDR2 from the germline V gene are SGHAT and FQNNGV. V dropped 1 base and J dropped 11 bases, with 12 bases sitting between them. The CDR3: CASSLGRENTPLHF. The CDR3, as DNA: TGTGCCAGCAGCTTAGGCAGGGAAAACACACCCCTCCACTTT. The full variable domain, completed using reference TRBV11-2 and TRBJ1-6, is EAGVAQSPRYKIIEKRQSVAFWCNPISGHATLYWYQQILGQGPKLLIQFQNNGVVDDSQLPKDRFSAERLKGVDSTLKIQPAKLEDSAVYLCASSLGRENTPLHFGNGTRLTVT.

The chain uses TRBV11-2 and TRBJ2-1; no reliable D call. CDR1 is SGHAT, CDR2 FQNNGV, per germline. Trimming took 7 bases from V and 0 from J, leaving 19 bases between them. The CDR3 is 17 residues long. CDR3 residues: CASTVGRFANSYNEQFF. Here the CDR3 DNA reads TGTGCCAGCACCGTCGGGCGTTTCGCTAACTCCTACAATGAGCAGTTCTTC.

This clone has only one observation. Written as DNA, the CDR3 is TGTGCCAGCTCACCTGGGACAGGGGGGTACAATGAGCAGTTCTTC. This translates into CASSPGTGGYNEQFF. The genes are TRBV18 and TRBJ2-1; 11 bases align to TRBD1. The CDR3 length is 15 residues. Losses at the gene ends were 3 bases for V and 4 bases for J; bases not matched to a gene: 2. CDR1 and CDR2 (germline): KGHSH, LQKENI.

The CDR3 is CASSYVNSNTGELFF. The CDR3, as DNA: TGTGCCAGCAGTTACGTGAATTCGAACACCGGGGAGCTGTTTTTT. This chain links TRBV6-5 with TRBJ2-2; D ambiguous. Trimming pared 2 bases from V and 0 bases from J, leaving 7 bases between. The CDR3 is 15 residues long. Per the germline V gene, CDR1 is MNHEY and CDR2 is SVGAGI.

V usage is TRBV7-2 and J usage is TRBJ2-1; 12 positions agree with TRBD2. Per germline, CDR1 SGHTA and CDR2 FQGNSA. CDR3 length equals 16 residues. Trimming cost V 4 bases and J 7 bases; bases outside gene matches: 8. This CDR3 reads CASSSRTSGIKNEQFF. CDR3 DNA: TGTGCCAGCAGCTCAAGGACTAGCGGGATAAAGAATGAGCAGTTCTTC.

The chain has TRBV6-5 and TRBJ2-2; D remains unclear. The V gene lost 4 bases and the J gene lost 2 bases, with 14 bases spanning the gap. CDR3 length: 16 amino acids. Germline V gives CDR1 MNHEY, CDR2 SVGAGI. The CDR3 loop reads CASSSLGILNTGELFF. The CDR3 DNA reads as TGTGCCAGCAGTTCCCTGGGCATACTAAACACCGGGGAGCTGTTTTTT.

This chain joins TRBV11-2 and TRBJ2-7; maybe TRBD1 (7 bases). The CDR3 length is 13 residues. V was shortened by 5 bases and J by 6 bases, with 14 bases between the two germline ends. The germline gives CDR1 SGHAT, CDR2 FQNNGV. This chain's CDR3 is CASSQGGRGEQYF. CDR3 nucleotide sequence: TGTGCCAGCAGCCAGGGGGGTCGTGGCGAGCAGTACTTC.

The gene calls are TRBV28 and TRBJ2-7, with D perhaps given as TRBD1 or TRBD2 (5 bases each). Trimming took off 6 bases at V and 3 bases at J, with 24 bases between the two ends. The germline V gene has CDR1 MDHEN and CDR2 SYDVKM. There are 17 residues in the CDR3. The CDR3 bases are TGTGCCAGCAGGGGAAGATCGAGTACAGGTCGGGACTACGAGCAGTACTTC. As protein: CASRGRSSTGRDYEQYF.

The chain uses TRBV4-2 and TRBJ2-7; 9 bases agree with TRBD1. Germline V gives CDR1 LGHNA, CDR2 YNFKEQ. V lost 6 bases and J lost 5; bases outside the gene matches: 8. The CDR3 extends over 14 amino acids. In DNA form, the CDR3 reads TGTGCCAGCAGTCCTACAGGGGGCCGGGACGAGCAGTACTTC. Its translation is CASSPTGGRDEQYF.

CDR3 in amino acids: CAWRGALWTEAFF. In DNA, the CDR3 is TGTGCCTGGAGGGGGGCCCTGTGGACTGAAGCTTTCTTT. V gene TRBV30 combines with J gene TRBJ1-1; possibly TRBD1 for D (6 bases). There are 13 residues in the CDR3. Germline V gene data show CDR1 as GTSNPN and CDR2 as SVGIG (reference sequence). Trimming removed 3 bases from V and 5 bases from J, with 13 bases in between.